The following is a T cell receptor beta chain sequence with its context. The antigen is not known. The data were obtained in a study of vaccination effects on CD4 cells after COVID-19. Study information: Post-vaccine specimens arrived a median 72 days past the second dose.

The table came from immunoSEQ multiplex PCR; TCRdb's copy has only in-frame clones and leaves some out. This sample yields 30,000 to 40,000 clones, of which approximately 64% are seen a single time; 7.5% to 9.5% belongs to the top ten. Antigen-specific CD4+ T cells were expanded with viral peptide pools in the ViraFEST assay before sequencing. CD4+ T cell isolation took place after approximately ten days of culture. Either the mRNA-1273 or the BNT162b2 vaccine was given to participants as two doses. Under 2.5 million PBMC were placed in each well, which was supplemented with approximately 9.2 IU/ml IL-2 and approximately 9.2 ug/ml peptides. V was pared by 2 bases and J by 8 bases, with 12 bases between. The germline V gene has CDR1 SGHDN and CDR2 FVKESK. The CDR3 runs 13 residues.

The input for sequencing was CD4+ T cells from PBMCs cultured with SARS-CoV-2 spike peptides, taken after COVID-19 vaccination. The chain combines TRBV14 with TRBJ1-1; D gene uncertain. This sequence was found in a human donor who received a COVID-19 vaccine. The CDR3 DNA follows: TGTGCCAGCAGCCAACTTGGCAGCCTAGAAGCTTTCTTT. This codes for CASSQLGSLEAFF.